Below are 7 T cell receptor beta chains sequenced from a single sample in a study of CD8+CD57+ T cells in acquired aplastic anemia. Selection for sequencing was limited to patients who had shown CD8+CD57+ cell expansion by flow cytometry. TCR beta VDJ combinations and CDR3 sequences were profiled from genomic DNA. TCRdb re-called the reads with MiXCR, one entry per CDR3 protein. The sample records 310,000 or so distinct CDR3 sequences, roughly 59% being singletons. Sequenced material: sorted CD4+, CD8+, or CD8+CD57+ T cells (not recorded which) from PBMCs. The receptors originated from a human donor with aplastic anemia.

Remarks on this clonotype: An end of the junction does not agree with germline; a read error may underlie this. The chain employs TRBV10-3 and TRBJ1-1; no clear D. CDR3 length: 14 amino acids. Germline V lookup: CDR1 ENHRY, CDR2 SYGVKD. CDR3 coding DNA: TGTGCCACCAGTGAGTTTCAGGAGACGAGGCCGGCTTTCTTT. It encodes CATSEFQETRPAFF.

This sequence joins TRBV4-3 and TRBJ1-6; D possibly corresponds to TRBD1 (5 bases). CDR3 length: 15 residues. CDR1 and CDR2 (germline): LGHNA, YSLEER. Trimming stripped 1 base from V and 10 bases from J, with 14 bases between. The CDR3 region has the DNA TGCGCCAGCAGCCAAGGGGGACGGATGGGGTCACCCCTCCACTTT. Its translation is CASSQGGRMGSPLHF.

A few counts support this clonotype. Given a much more abundant clone one base away, this may be a read error. The rearrangement links TRBV6-5 to TRBJ1-4, with TRBD1 matching 7 bases. J gave up 12 bases and V 8 bases, and 18 bases lay outside the gene matches. From germline, CDR1 is MNHEY and CDR2 SVGAGI. The CDR3 contains 15 residues. CDR3 region: CASGPEGTVAIQLFF. CDR3 sequence (DNA): TGTGCCAGCGGGCCCGAGGGGACAGTCGCCATTCAACTGTTTTTT.

This sequence joins TRBV29-1 and TRBJ1-2; D is unclear. Germline loops: CDR1 SQVTM, CDR2 ANQGSEA. Between the trimmed V and J ends, which lost 4 bases and 6 bases, there was a span of 12 bases. CDR3 length: 12 amino acids. The CDR3, as DNA: TGCAGCGTTGTTGGAGGGAATCATGGCTACACCTTC. Protein sequence: CSVVGGNHGYTF.

The chain links TRBV7-2 to TRBJ2-1, with TRBD2 matching over 14 bases. The CDR3 totals 17 residues. CDR1 is SGHTA and CDR2 is FQGNSA in the germline V gene. V lost 5 bases and J lost 3; bases outside the gene matches: 6. The CDR3 DNA is TGTGCCAGCAGCCGCCCCGGGACTAGCGGGAGCTACAATGAGCAGTTCTTC. This gives the protein CASSRPGTSGSYNEQFF.

In this sample, this clonotype turned up many times. The chain links TRBV6-1 to TRBJ1-3; 8 bases align to TRBD1. This CDR3 has 14 amino acids. The V gene's germline CDR1 is MNHNS and CDR2 SASEGT. V shed 8 bases, J shed 1 base, and the junction held 4 bases outside the gene matches. This CDR3 reads CASQTGGSGNTIYF. The CDR3 coding sequence is TGTGCCAGCCAAACAGGGGGATCTGGAAACACCATATATTTT.

The sample holds one count of this clonotype. The J gene is TRBJ2-3, the V gene TRBV2; 9 bases line up with TRBD1. The CDR3 has 14 amino acids. In germline, CDR1 is SNHLY, CDR2 FYNNEI. With 6 bases clipped from V and 3 bases from J, the junction kept 4 bases outside the gene matches. For the CDR3, the DNA is TGTGCCAGCAGACGGGACAGGGATACAGATACGCAGTATTTT. Translation: CASRRDRDTDTQYF.